Shown below are 27 T cell receptor beta chains from a single sample sequenced in a study of cytotoxic CD8 clonotypes in ibrutinib-treated CLL. Generated by immunoSEQ multiplex PCR, the TCRdb table keeps only in-frame clones and is missing some. Of roughly 16,000 clones listed, 55% to 65% were seen once; the top ten hold more than 9.5%. The sequenced sample was PBMCs, obtained before ibrutinib treatment. Receptors were obtained from a human donor with chronic lymphocytic leukemia.

V is TRBV10-3 and J is TRBJ2-2; D gene unclear. Trimming stripped 1 base from V and 4 bases from J, with 10 bases between. Germline CDR1 and CDR2: ENHRY and SYGVKD. This CDR3 is 15 amino acids long. CDR3 in amino acids: CAISEYTASTGELFF. The CDR3, as DNA: TGTGCCATCAGTGAGTATACCGCGAGCACCGGGGAGCTGTTTTTT.

This sequence joins TRBV28 and TRBJ2-3, with 7 positions matching TRBD1. The V gene end was trimmed by 8 bases and the J gene end by 2 bases; junction bases not matched to a gene: 7. Germline V CDR1 and CDR2: MDHEN, SYDVKM. The CDR3 totals 14 residues. The CDR3 protein is CASGRQGDTDTQYF. The DNA for the CDR3 is TGTGCCAGCGGAAGACAGGGAGACACAGATACGCAGTATTTT.

The V gene is TRBV4-1, the J gene TRBJ2-1, with 7 bases matching TRBD1. The germline CDR1 and CDR2 sequences are MGHRA and YSYEKL. The trim removed 4 bases at V and 5 bases at J, leaving 5 bases unmatched. This CDR3 is 14 amino acids long. Here the CDR3 reads CASSLGDSHNEQFF. CDR3 sequence (DNA): TGCGCCAGCAGCCTCGGGGACAGCCACAATGAGCAGTTCTTC.

The rearrangement joins TRBV5-1 to TRBJ2-1, with 14 bases that match TRBD2. From germline, CDR1 is SGHRS and CDR2 YFSETQ. V gave up 0 bases and J gave up 10 bases; unmatched junction bases: 6. The length of the CDR3 is 16 residues. The chain's CDR3 is CASSLGGLAGGREQFF. The CDR3 nucleotides are TGCGCCAGCAGCTTGGGAGGACTAGCGGGAGGTAGGGAGCAGTTCTTC. The whole variable domain, remainder taken from reference TRBV5-1 and TRBJ2-1, is KAGVTQTPRYLIKTRGQQVTLSCSPISGHRSVSWYQQTPGQGLQFLFEYFSETQRNKGNFPGRFSGRQFSNSRSEMNVSTLELGDSALYLCASSLGGLAGGREQFFGPGTRLTVL.

As DNA, the CDR3 is TGTGCCAGCAGTTACTCCGCTGACCCCTCCCAGGCCCAGTACTTC. This gives the protein CASSYSADPSQAQYF. The chain joins TRBV6-6 to TRBJ2-5; D not certain. V gave up 0 bases and J gave up 9 bases, with 17 bases separating them. This CDR3 contains 15 residues. Germline V CDR1 and CDR2: MNHNY, SVGAGI (reference sequence).

The chain employs TRBV10-3 and TRBJ1-2; 8 nucleotides align to TRBD1. Germline lookup yields CDR1 ENHRY and CDR2 SYGVKD. V dropped 0 bases and J dropped 14; count of bases not matched to a gene: 11. The CDR3 sequence is 14 residues long. Here the CDR3 reads CAISESGTGGLKTF. CDR3 DNA: TGTGCCATCAGTGAGTCCGGGACAGGCGGTTTAAAGACCTTC.

The chain carries TRBV30 and TRBJ1-4; 11 bases match TRBD1. The trim removed 3 bases at V and 5 bases at J, leaving 17 bases unmatched. The CDR3 is 19 amino acids. Per germline, CDR1 GTSNPN and CDR2 SVGIG (reference sequence). The CDR3 region is CAWRLSYRDRGRRNEKLFF. The CDR3 DNA follows: TGTGCCTGGAGACTTTCTTATCGGGACAGGGGGAGAAGGAATGAAAAACTGTTTTTT.

This rearrangement joins TRBV27 to TRBJ2-7; 7 bases agree with TRBD2. CDR3 length: 12 amino acids. Trimming cost V 6 bases and J 4 bases; bases outside gene matches: 3. CDR1 is MNHEY, CDR2 SMNVEV, per germline (reference sequence). DNA of the CDR3: TGTGCCAGCAGCAGCGGGACGTACGAGCAGTACTTC. Translation gives CASSSGTYEQYF.

The chain uses TRBV10-1 and TRBJ1-1; D may be TRBD1 (6 bases). The CDR3 loop spans 19 amino acids. Germline values: CDR1 WNHNN, CDR2 SYGVQD (reference sequence). The V end lost 1 base, the J end lost 5 bases, and 26 bases lay between the germline ends. The CDR3, as DNA: TGCGCCAGCAGTGAGTTAAGATTCTCGGACAGAGGGGCGAAGACTGAAGCTTTCTTT. Protein: CASSELRFSDRGAKTEAFF.

The rearrangement joins TRBV28 to TRBJ2-5; D possibly corresponds to TRBD1 (6 bases). The germline V gene encodes CDR1 MDHEN and CDR2 SYDVKM. The V and J ends lost 5 bases and 2 bases respectively, with 15 bases between them. This CDR3 has 15 amino acids. The CDR3 reads CASSPFQGFQETQYF. The CDR3 DNA reads as TGTGCCAGCAGTCCCTTTCAGGGGTTTCAAGAGACCCAGTACTTC.

The chain couples TRBV28 to TRBJ1-6; D is possibly TRBD1 (5 bases). The CDR3 contains 13 residues. Trimming took 5 bases from V and 10 from J, leaving 12 bases between them. Germline CDR1 MDHEN, CDR2 SYDVKM. Here the CDR3 DNA reads TGTGCCAGCAGTCTTTGGGACGGGTCACCCCTCCACTTT. Translation gives CASSLWDGSPLHF.

The chain links TRBV6-1 to TRBJ1-4, with D hard to call. The CDR3 is 15 residues long. The V end was cut by 7 bases, the J end by 4 bases, with 16 bases between. CDR1 is MNHNS and CDR2 is SASEGT in the germline V gene. CDR3 amino acids: CASILLPAINEKLFF. CDR3 DNA sequence: TGTGCCAGCATCCTCCTCCCGGCCATTAATGAAAAACTGTTTTTT.

The chain joins TRBV18 to TRBJ1-6; possibly TRBD1 for D (6 bases). V lost 4 bases and J lost 9, with 19 bases in between. Germline loops: CDR1 KGHSH, CDR2 LQKENI. This CDR3 has 16 residues. The DNA of the CDR3 is TGTGCCAGCTCACTGTCACACAGGGATTTGCCTTCACCCCTCCACTTT. Translating gives CASSLSHRDLPSPLHF.

V usage is TRBV6-5 and J usage is TRBJ1-4, with a weak D call TRBD1 (5 bases). The CDR3 sequence is 14 residues long. V lost 2 bases to trimming and J lost 8 bases, with 12 bases between them. The germline gives CDR1 MNHEY, CDR2 SVGAGI. CDR3 region: CASSYTGRDEKLFF. CDR3 coding DNA: TGTGCCAGCAGTTACACGGGAAGGGACGAAAAACTGTTTTTT.

The chain uses TRBV28 and TRBJ2-1; the D call may be TRBD1 or TRBD2 (5 bases each). This CDR3 spans 12 amino acids. Germline V gene data show CDR1 as MDHEN and CDR2 as SYDVKM. The V and J ends lost 8 bases and 5 bases respectively, with 10 bases between them. The CDR3 DNA reads as TGTGCCAGCCATTGGGGGAACAATGAGCAGTTCTTC. Translating it yields CASHWGNNEQFF.

By sample fraction, this clone is medium-sized. The rearrangement joins TRBV21-1 to TRBJ1-1; the DNA was not used to check the table's D call, TRBD1. TRBV21-1 corresponds to a pseudogene. The CDR3 covers 15 residues. The CDR3 here is CASSKSGTVTSEAFF. In DNA, the CDR3 is TGTGCCAGCAGCAAATCTGGCACAGTGACCTCTGAAGCTTTCTTT.

The rearrangement links TRBV29-1 to TRBJ1-3; D is ambiguous. The V and J ends lost 2 bases and 3 bases respectively, with 8 bases between them. This CDR3 is 13 amino acids long. Germline CDR1 is SQVTM and CDR2 is ANQGSEA. The CDR3 loop reads CSVEQLDGNTIYF. CDR3 DNA: TGCAGCGTTGAACAGTTGGATGGAAACACCATATATTTT.

This clone has a handful of counts. J is TRBJ2-1 and V is TRBV4-2, with TRBD2 matching over 11 bases. Per germline, CDR1 LGHNA and CDR2 YNFKEQ. CDR3 length equals 16 residues. Trimming at V came to 0 bases and at J to 10 bases, leaving 8 bases not matched to a gene. CDR3 sequence (DNA): TGTGCCAGCAGCCAAGATGCCGGACTAGCGGGTGGAGAGCAGTTCTTC. Translated: CASSQDAGLAGGEQFF.

The V and J genes are TRBV28 and TRBJ2-7; D assignment may be TRBD1 or TRBD2 (5 bases each). The CDR3 runs to 12 residues. The germline CDR1 and CDR2 sequences are MDHEN and SYDVKM. The CDR3 sequence: CVVRGRTYEQYF. In DNA form, the CDR3 reads TGTGTCGTACGGGGCAGGACCTACGAGCAGTACTTC.

The chain has TRBV5-8 and TRBJ1-6; 9 nucleotides align to TRBD1. The CDR3 has 14 residues. Germline CDR1 SGHTS, CDR2 YDEGEE. V lost 0 bases to trimming and J lost 8 bases; unmatched junction nucleotides: 0. CDR3 nucleotide sequence: TGTGCCAGCAGCTTGGGGACAGGGGATTCACCCCTCCACTTT. The encoded protein is CASSLGTGDSPLHF.

This CDR3 reads CASSYTGTGTYNEQFF. For the CDR3, the DNA is TGTGCCAGCAGCTACACCGGGACAGGTACCTACAATGAGCAGTTCTTC. V usage is TRBV7-9 and J usage is TRBJ2-1; 8 bases map to TRBD1. Germline CDR1 is SEHNR and CDR2 is FQNEAQ (reference sequence). The CDR3 length is 16 residues. V shed 4 bases, J shed 2 bases, and the junction held 7 bases outside the gene matches.

This clone showed up just a few times. The V gene is TRBV30, the J gene TRBJ1-5; no clear D. Germline V gene sequence: CDR1 GTSNPN, CDR2 SVGIG (reference sequence). The V end was cut by 0 bases, the J end by 8 bases, with 17 bases between. This CDR3 region has 15 residues. The CDR3 region is CAWSVLSAAREPQHF. Here the CDR3 DNA reads TGTGCCTGGAGTGTACTATCGGCGGCTCGGGAGCCCCAGCATTTT.

The chain has TRBV10-3 and TRBJ2-3; 10 bases are shared with TRBD1. CDR1 is ENHRY, CDR2 SYGVKD, per germline. CDR3 size: 14 residues. V lost 6 bases, J lost 2 bases, and 2 bases stayed unmatched. The CDR3 nucleotides are TGTGCCATCAGGGGACAGGGGAACACAGATACGCAGTATTTT. Its protein is CAIRGQGNTDTQYF.

The gene calls are TRBV19 and TRBJ1-5, with a possible D match to TRBD1 (6 bases). CDR1 and CDR2 from the germline V gene are LNHDA and SQIVND (reference sequence). V dropped 6 bases and J dropped 3 bases, with 12 bases sitting between them. The CDR3 runs to 14 residues. The CDR3: CASRDRQNNQPQHF. CDR3 sequence (DNA): TGTGCCAGTAGGGACAGACAAAACAATCAGCCCCAGCATTTT.

This clone came up once. The chain carries TRBV21-1 and TRBJ2-5. TRBV21-1 is deemed a pseudogene. The CDR3 totals 10 residues. This chain's CDR3 is CASSKETQYF. The CDR3 region has the DNA TGTGCCAGCAGCAAAGAGACCCAGTACTTC.

This chain uses TRBV5-1 with TRBJ2-1; the match to TRBD2 covers 12 bases. Germline V CDR1 and CDR2: SGHRS, YFSETQ. This CDR3 has 15 amino acids. V shed 7 bases, J shed 4 bases, and the junction held 6 bases outside the gene matches. The CDR3 sequence: CASEPGLAGYNEQFF. In DNA, the CDR3 is TGCGCCAGCGAACCGGGACTAGCGGGTTACAATGAGCAGTTCTTC.

This sequence joins TRBV10-2 and TRBJ2-3; D is unclear. V gave up 6 bases and J gave up 2 bases, with 12 bases separating them. The length of the CDR3 is 14 residues. The germline gives CDR1 WSHSY, CDR2 SAAADI. CDR3 sequence reads: CASRVGSFTDTQYF. DNA of the CDR3: TGCGCCAGCAGGGTTGGCAGCTTCACAGATACGCAGTATTTT.